The rows below give T cell receptor beta chains drawn from one sample of a study of shared clonotypes between healthy human individuals. The data were produced by immunoSEQ multiplex PCR, yet TCRdb's version contains in-frame clones alone and is incomplete. The table has roughly 490,000 clones, about 80% seen once. Sequenced: PBMCs. The receptors originated from a woman aged 40 to 50 in good health. Some clones in this sample may be carry-over from other donors' samples. Each CDR3 is given with its conserved first and last residue. Fields, in order: clone size, V gene, D gene, J gene, CDR3 protein, CDR3 DNA. D genes are given only for firm matches. Where a row states a size, it is once, few, many or the class of an expanded clone; other rows omit it.

NA,TRBV19,NA,TRBJ2-5,CASSIGQSQETQYF,TGTGCCAGTAGTATAGGCCAGTCGCAAGAGACCCAGTACTTC
NA,TRBV6-1,TRBD2,TRBJ2-7,CASSEFVGRDYEQYF,TGTGCCAGCAGTGAATTTGTAGGGAGGGACTACGAGCAGTACTTC
NA,TRBV5-1,NA,TRBJ2-5,CASSDEEAQYF,TGCGCCAGCAGCGACGAGGAGGCCCAGTACTTC
NA,TRBV5-4,NA,TRBJ1-2,CASSFRDVRSGYTF,TGTGCCAGCAGCTTCCGGGACGTCCGAAGCGGCTACACCTTC
NA,TRBV7-9,TRBD2,TRBJ2-3,CASRPGTIIDTQYF,TGTGCCAGCAGACCCGGGACTATAATTGATACGCAGTATTTT
NA,TRBV6-5,NA,TRBJ2-1,CASSYLQGHEQFF,TGTGCCAGCAGTTACTTACAGGGCCACGAGCAGTTCTTC
few,TRBV18,NA,TRBJ1-3,CASSPSAPSSGNTIYF,TGTGCCAGCTCACCAAGCGCCCCGAGCTCTGGAAACACCATATATTTT
NA,TRBV4-1,NA,TRBJ1-1,CASSQDGGPTEAFF,TGCGCCAGCAGCCAAGATGGGGGACCCACTGAAGCTTTCTTT
NA,TRBV19,TRBD2,TRBJ2-1,CASSSRTSGRASVRNEQFF,TGTGCCAGTAGTTCCCGGACTAGCGGGAGGGCCTCGGTCCGCAATGAGCAGTTCTTC
NA,TRBV4-1,NA,TRBJ1-4,CASSQGGRLTEKLFF,TGCGCCAGCAGCCAAGGAGGGCGTCTGACCGAAAAACTGTTTTTT
once,TRBV7-3,TRBD2,TRBJ2-3,CASSPRPGVAGVIDTQYF,TGTGCCAGCAGCCCTCGGCCCGGGGTAGCGGGAGTAATAGATACGCAGTATTTT
NA,TRBV19,NA,TRBJ1-2,CASSIGRENHGYTF,TGTGCCAGTAGTATTGGTAGGGAAAATCATGGCTACACCTTC